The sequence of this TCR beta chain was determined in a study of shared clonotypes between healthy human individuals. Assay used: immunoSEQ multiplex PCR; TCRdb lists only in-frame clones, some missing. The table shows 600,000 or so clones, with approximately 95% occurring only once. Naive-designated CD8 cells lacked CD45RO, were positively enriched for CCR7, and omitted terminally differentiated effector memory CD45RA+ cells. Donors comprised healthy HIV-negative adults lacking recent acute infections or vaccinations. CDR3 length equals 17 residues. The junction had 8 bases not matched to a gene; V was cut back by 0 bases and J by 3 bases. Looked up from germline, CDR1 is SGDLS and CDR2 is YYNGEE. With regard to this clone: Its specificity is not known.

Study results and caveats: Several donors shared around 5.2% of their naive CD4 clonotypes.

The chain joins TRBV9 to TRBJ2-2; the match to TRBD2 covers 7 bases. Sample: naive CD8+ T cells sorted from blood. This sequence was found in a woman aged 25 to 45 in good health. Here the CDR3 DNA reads TGTGCCAGCAGCGTAGCTAGAGGACTAGGGTACACCGGGGAGCTGTTTTTT. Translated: CASSVARGLGYTGELFF.